A selection of T cell receptor beta chains follows, all from one sample in a study of CD8 T cells in Susac syndrome. TCRdb reprocessed the immunoSEQ multiplex PCR reads with MiXCR, giving one entry per CDR3 protein. This sample has approximately 100,000 distinct CDR3 sequences, with about 90% found just once. Material for sequencing was CD4+ T cells from PBMCs. The receptor set was obtained from a human donor in good health. CDR3s include the opening cysteine and the closing phenylalanine or tryptophan. For some rows the clone size is stated as once, few or many, or as a class when expanded; others skip it.

v_call,clone_size,j_call,cdr3_aa
TRBV5-6,NA,TRBJ1-2,CASSTRVYYGYTF
TRBV6-5,NA,TRBJ1-2,CASSSLGLSGGDRVRGYTF
TRBV7-2,NA,TRBJ2-5,CASSPSGGGSRHETQYF
TRBV10-3,NA,TRBJ2-7,CAISERGAGEQYF
TRBV7-2,NA,TRBJ1-1,CASSTQRSMNTEAFF
TRBV7-2,NA,TRBJ1-2,CASSLDLSTSNYGYTF
TRBV18,NA,TRBJ1-5,CASSPGQGGFSNQPQHF
TRBV7-9,NA,TRBJ2-1,CASSLESYNEQFF
TRBV7-3,NA,TRBJ2-7,CASSLYHGASYEQYF
TRBV23-1,NA,TRBJ1-1,CASMEGERHTEAFF
TRBV14,NA,TRBJ2-1,CASSQATSGSRGNEQFF
TRBV2,NA,TRBJ2-2,CASSRTSGAGELFF
TRBV13,NA,TRBJ2-3,CASSLGLAGLTDTQYF
TRBV18,NA,TRBJ2-7,CASSKGMGTEAYEQYF
TRBV3-1,NA,TRBJ2-5,CASSLRTTGGKETQYF
TRBV7-9,once,TRBJ1-5,CASRSHTGLQRQGDQPQHF
TRBV3-1,NA,TRBJ2-7,CASSPLGGLEQYF
TRBV20-1,NA,TRBJ2-2,CSATGSGELFF
TRBV6-2/TRBV6-3,NA,TRBJ1-2,CASSYRQGDGYTF
TRBV7-3,NA,TRBJ2-1,CASSLDMGSYNEQFF
TRBV10-2,NA,TRBJ2-5,CASSKLQETQYF
TRBV9,once,TRBJ2-1,CASSVGGGVSYNEQFF
TRBV20-1,NA,TRBJ1-1,CSASDLTENTEAFF
TRBV7-9,NA,TRBJ2-2,CASSLRPGGLGELFF
TRBV25-1,NA,TRBJ2-7,CASRDDAGSYEQYF
TRBV13,NA,TRBJ1-2,CASSLGQLIYGYTF
TRBV6-2/TRBV6-3,NA,TRBJ1-6,CASTRSGSSGSYNSPLHF
TRBV5-1,NA,TRBJ1-1,CASSEGQLDEAFF
TRBV9,NA,TRBJ2-1,CASSPEKDTLSYNEQFF
TRBV7-2,NA,TRBJ1-1,CASTGSVTFPRDTEAFF
TRBV5-1,NA,TRBJ2-5,CASSSRAARGETQYF
TRBV12-3/TRBV12-4,NA,TRBJ1-1,CASSFGQRGEVFF
TRBV7-2,NA,TRBJ2-1,CASSIGQGAYNEQFF
TRBV7-8,NA,TRBJ1-1,CASSLVHREAFF
TRBV6-2/TRBV6-3,NA,TRBJ2-1,CASSKTSGKTNEQFF
TRBV7-2,NA,TRBJ1-6,CASGFRVTSPLHF
TRBV18,NA,TRBJ2-1,CASSPRQGATYNEQFF
TRBV29-1,NA,TRBJ1-2,CSYRGLDGYTF
TRBV5-1,NA,TRBJ2-3,CASSGTGTSGGPDTQYF
TRBV1,NA,TRBJ2-2,CTSSPTPGAGEGTGELFF
TRBV20-1,NA,TRBJ2-7,CSARDRLAGTYEQYF
TRBV7-8,few,TRBJ1-2,CASSLRQANYGYTF
TRBV20-1,NA,TRBJ1-1,CSPDYSEAFF
TRBV20-1,NA,TRBJ1-5,CSASPGRRAGPQHF
TRBV5-4,NA,TRBJ2-1,CASSTRLAVNNEQFF
TRBV24-1,NA,TRBJ2-3,CATSDSGTSTDTQYF
TRBV5-1,NA,TRBJ1-1,CASSSDRVITEAFF
TRBV13,NA,TRBJ2-1,CASSLRLAATHNEQFF
TRBV2,NA,TRBJ1-1,CARPGPQGTEAFF